This TCR beta chain was captured in a study of blood T cell repertoires in COVID-19. Study-level information: PBMCs, B-cell-depleted T cells, or T cells were the source of the cDNA or gDNA that made up the material.

Original processing methods: Reference gene primer amplification gave estimated nucleated cell counts. Sequenced by immunoSEQ multiplex PCR; TCRdb stores in-frame clones only, minus some. From that table come the V and J calls and clone size; the DNA was used to work out D and trimming. Here the sample spans around 120,000 clones, roughly nine tenths being singletons. This clone was counted once. The CDR3 contains 16 residues. V was cut by 2 bases and J by 1 base, with 14 bases left in between. Germline values: CDR1 LGHDT, CDR2 YNNKEL (reference sequence). V is TRBV3-1 (or the pseudogene TRBV3-2) and J is TRBJ1-1; D is ambiguous. This clonotype was sampled from a man between 50 and 59 years old with active COVID-19. Sequencing was carried out using peripheral blood. CDR3 loop: CASSQYRGNTNTEAFF. The CDR3 nucleotides are TGTGCCAGCAGCCAATATCGCGGTAACACGAACACTGAAGCTTTCTTT.